Shown below are 8 T cell receptor beta chains from a single sample sequenced in a study of T cell changes during pregnancy in multiple sclerosis. Sequenced by immunoSEQ multiplex PCR; TCRdb stores in-frame clones only, minus some. The sample holds about 68,000 clones, about 90% seen once. This specimen consisted of peripheral blood, obtained in the second trimester of pregnancy. The source is a female donor in good health, enrolled as a control in a pregnancy study.

The gene calls are TRBV11-3 and TRBJ1-1, with TRBD1 matching 9 bases. With 4 bases clipped from V and 1 base from J, the junction kept 10 bases outside the gene matches. Per the germline V gene, CDR1 is SGHNT and CDR2 is YENEEA. The CDR3 sequence is 17 residues long. The CDR3 sequence is CASSSGTGIGGNTEAFF. CDR3 nucleotide sequence: TGTGCCAGCAGCTCCGGGACAGGGATCGGCGGGAACACTGAAGCTTTCTTT.

The chain has TRBV19 and TRBJ2-7; possible D gene TRBD1, 6 bases. The germline V gene has CDR1 LNHDA and CDR2 SQIVND (reference sequence). CDR3 length equals 15 residues. Trimming shortened V by 1 base and J by 3 bases, and 13 bases separated the two germline ends. The CDR3 reads CASSIGSDRYYEQYF. The CDR3 DNA sequence: TGTGCCAGTAGTATAGGGTCGGACAGATACTACGAGCAGTACTTC. The full variable domain, rest sourced from reference TRBV19 and TRBJ2-7, is DGGITQSPKYLFRKEGQNVTLSCEQNLNHDAMYWYRQDPGQGLRLIYYSQIVNDFQKGDIAEGYSVSREKKESFPLTVTSAQKNPTAFYLCASSIGSDRYYEQYFGPGTRLTVT.

The rearrangement uses TRBV11-3 and TRBJ2-7; possible D gene TRBD2, 5 bases. The CDR3 totals 16 residues. Trimming removed 0 bases from V and 1 base from J, with 13 bases in between. Germline values: CDR1 SGHNT, CDR2 YENEEA. The CDR3 reads CASSLDSLAGSYEQYF. The CDR3 region has the DNA TGTGCCAGCAGCTTAGATTCCCTAGCTGGGTCCTACGAGCAGTACTTC.

In its sample, this clone was seen a few times. Distinct nucleotide sequences in the sample also encode this CDR3. The chain is built from TRBV21-1 and TRBJ2-7; the table's D gene call, TRBD1, was not cross checked with the DNA. TRBV21-1 is tagged as a pseudogene. The CDR3 extends over 12 amino acids. CDR3 residues: CASSKDTYEQYF. The CDR3 DNA is TGTGCCAGCAGCAAAGACACCTACGAGCAGTACTTC.

This clone was found a few times. V is TRBV6-4 and J is TRBJ1-5; D is unresolved. Looked up from germline, CDR1 is MRHNA and CDR2 is SNTAGT. CDR3 size: 14 residues. V lost 0 bases, J lost 0 bases, and 3 bases lay in between. CDR3 residues: CASSDSYSNQPQHF. CDR3 nucleotides: TGTGCCAGCAGTGACTCATATAGCAATCAGCCCCAGCATTTT.

The chain couples TRBV6-4 to TRBJ2-7, with 7 bases fitting TRBD1. Germline V CDR1 and CDR2: MRHNA, SNTAGT. The CDR3 spans 14 residues. J gave up 2 bases and V 2 bases, and 3 bases lay outside the gene matches. CDR3 nucleotide sequence: TGTGCCAGCAGTGACGGGACAGCTCCCTACGAGCAGTACTTC. Its translation: CASSDGTAPYEQYF.

The chain has TRBV6-5 and TRBJ1-2, with TRBD1 identical over 11 bases. V trimming: 4 bases; J trimming: 6 bases; junction bases outside the gene matches: 4. Germline loops: CDR1 MNHEY, CDR2 SVGAGI. The CDR3 consists of 14 residues. CDR3 region: CASSSGTGGHGYTF. The DNA for the CDR3 is TGTGCCAGCAGTTCTGGGACAGGGGGACATGGCTACACCTTC.

The V gene is TRBV7-9, the J gene TRBJ1-3, with 7 bases aligning to TRBD1. The germline CDR1 and CDR2 sequences are SEHNR and FQNEAQ (reference sequence). The CDR3 is made up of 16 amino acids. J was trimmed by 5 bases and V by 3 bases; bases with no gene match: 10. The chain's CDR3 is CASSFYDREKRNTIYF. In DNA form, the CDR3 reads TGTGCCAGCAGCTTTTATGACAGGGAGAAACGAAACACCATATATTTT. Variable domain in full (rest from reference TRBV7-9 and TRBJ1-3): DTGVSQNPRHKITKRGQNVTFRCDPISEHNRLYWYRQTLGQGPEFLTYFQNEAQLEKSRLLSDRFSAERPKGSFSTLEIQRTEQGDSAMYLCASSFYDREKRNTIYFGEGSWLTVV.